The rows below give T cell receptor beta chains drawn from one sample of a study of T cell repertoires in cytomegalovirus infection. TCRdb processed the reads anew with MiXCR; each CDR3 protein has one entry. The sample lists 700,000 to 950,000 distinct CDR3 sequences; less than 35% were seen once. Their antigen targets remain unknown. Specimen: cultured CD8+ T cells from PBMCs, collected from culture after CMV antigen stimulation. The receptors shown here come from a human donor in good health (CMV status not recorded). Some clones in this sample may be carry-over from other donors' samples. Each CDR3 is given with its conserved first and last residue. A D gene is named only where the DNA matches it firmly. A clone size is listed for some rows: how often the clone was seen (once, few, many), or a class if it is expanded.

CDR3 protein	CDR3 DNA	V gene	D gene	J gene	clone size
CASSKGDGQPQHF	TGTGCCAGCAGCAAGGGGGACGGTCAGCCCCAGCATTTT	TRBV7-9	.	TRBJ1-5	many
CASAPAPGTEAFF	TGCGCCAGCGCCCCGGCCCCGGGGACTGAAGCTTTCTTT	TRBV10-1	.	TRBJ1-1	.
CASSSSAAYQPQHF	TGTGCCAGCAGTTCCTCGGCAGCTTATCAGCCCCAGCATTTT	TRBV6-5	.	TRBJ1-5	.
CASSHSGGPANTGELFF	TGTGCCAGCAGCCACTCCGGGGGGCCCGCGAACACCGGGGAGCTGTTTTTT	TRBV7-6	.	TRBJ2-2	few
CASSSDRDFEQYF	TGTGCCAGCAGCTCGGACAGGGACTTCGAGCAGTACTTC	TRBV6-1	TRBD1	TRBJ2-7	once
CATSELKTDSSAYNEQFF	TGTGCCACCAGTGAGCTGAAAACGGACAGTTCTGCCTACAATGAGCAGTTCTTC	TRBV24-1	.	TRBJ2-1	few
CASSQARQNNEQFF	TGTGCCAGCAGCCAAGCGCGGCAGAACAATGAGCAGTTCTTC	TRBV14	.	TRBJ2-1	.
CASSTTGAGGYTF	TGTGCCAGTAGCACAACAGGGGCTGGTGGCTACACCTTC	TRBV19	TRBD1	TRBJ1-2	few
CASSARDPLYSNQPQHF	TGTGCCAGCAGCGCGCGGGATCCATTGTATAGCAATCAGCCCCAGCATTTT	TRBV7-2	.	TRBJ1-5	.
CASSLREIQETQYF	TGTGCCAGCAGTCTCCGGGAGATACAAGAGACCCAGTACTTC	TRBV6-2/TRBV6-3	.	TRBJ2-5	.